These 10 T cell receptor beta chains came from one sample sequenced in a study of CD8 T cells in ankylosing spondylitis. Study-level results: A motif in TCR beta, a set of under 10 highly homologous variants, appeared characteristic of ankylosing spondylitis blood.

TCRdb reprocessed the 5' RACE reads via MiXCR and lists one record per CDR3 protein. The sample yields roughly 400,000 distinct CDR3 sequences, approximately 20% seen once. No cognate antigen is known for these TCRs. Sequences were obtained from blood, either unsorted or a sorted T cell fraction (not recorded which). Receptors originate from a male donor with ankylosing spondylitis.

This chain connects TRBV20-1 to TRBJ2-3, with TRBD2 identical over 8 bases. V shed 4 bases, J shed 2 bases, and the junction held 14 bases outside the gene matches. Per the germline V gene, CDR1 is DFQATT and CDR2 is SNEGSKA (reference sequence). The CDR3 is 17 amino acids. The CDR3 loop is CSATGGGRETNTDTQYF. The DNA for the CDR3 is TGCAGTGCTACCGGCGGGGGGCGGGAGACAAACACAGATACGCAGTATTTT.

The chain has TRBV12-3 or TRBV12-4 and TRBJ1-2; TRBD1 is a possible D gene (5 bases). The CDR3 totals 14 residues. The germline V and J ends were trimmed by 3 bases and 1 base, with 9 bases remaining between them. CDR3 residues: CASSLNRINYGYTF. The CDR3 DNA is TGTGCCAGCAGTTTGAACAGGATTAACTATGGCTACACCTTC.

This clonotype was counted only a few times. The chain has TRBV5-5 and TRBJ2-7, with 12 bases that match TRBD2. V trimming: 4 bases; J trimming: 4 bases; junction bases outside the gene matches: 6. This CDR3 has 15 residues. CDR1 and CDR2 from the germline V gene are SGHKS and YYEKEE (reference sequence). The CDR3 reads CASSGGLAGRYEQYF. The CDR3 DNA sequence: TGTGCCAGCAGCGGAGGACTAGCGGGAAGGTACGAGCAGTACTTC.

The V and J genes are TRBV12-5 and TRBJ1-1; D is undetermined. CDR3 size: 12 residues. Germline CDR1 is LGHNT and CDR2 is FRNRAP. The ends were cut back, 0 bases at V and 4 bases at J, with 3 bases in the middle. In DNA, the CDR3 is TGTGCTAGTGGTTTGGTACTCACTGAAGCTTTCTTT. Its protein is CASGLVLTEAFF. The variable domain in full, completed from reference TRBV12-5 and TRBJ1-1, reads DARVTQTPRHKVTEMGQEVTMRCQPILGHNTVFWYRQTMMQGLELLAYFRNRAPLDDSGMPKDRFSAEMPDATLATLKIQPSEPRDSAVYFCASGLVLTEAFFGQGTRLTVV.

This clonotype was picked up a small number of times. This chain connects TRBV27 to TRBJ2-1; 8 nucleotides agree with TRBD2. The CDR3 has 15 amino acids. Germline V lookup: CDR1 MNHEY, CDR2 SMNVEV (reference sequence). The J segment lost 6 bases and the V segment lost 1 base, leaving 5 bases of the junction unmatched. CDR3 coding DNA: TGTGCCAGCAGTTTATGGACGGGACTAGTCAATGAGCAGTTCTTC. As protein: CASSLWTGLVNEQFF.

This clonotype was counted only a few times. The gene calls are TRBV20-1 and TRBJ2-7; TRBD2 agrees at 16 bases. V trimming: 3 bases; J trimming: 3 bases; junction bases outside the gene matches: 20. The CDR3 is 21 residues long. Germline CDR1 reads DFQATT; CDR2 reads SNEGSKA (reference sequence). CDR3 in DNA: TGCAGTGCTAGTGGGGACCCCGGCGGGACTAGCGGGAGGGCCTACCTCTACGAGCAGTACTTC. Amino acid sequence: CSASGDPGGTSGRAYLYEQYF.

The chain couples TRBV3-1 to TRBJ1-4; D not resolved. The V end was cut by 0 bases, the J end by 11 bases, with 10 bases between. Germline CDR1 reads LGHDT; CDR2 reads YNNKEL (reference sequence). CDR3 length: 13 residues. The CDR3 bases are TGTGCCAGCAGCCAAGATGTTAATCGGAAACTGTTTTTT. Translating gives CASSQDVNRKLFF.

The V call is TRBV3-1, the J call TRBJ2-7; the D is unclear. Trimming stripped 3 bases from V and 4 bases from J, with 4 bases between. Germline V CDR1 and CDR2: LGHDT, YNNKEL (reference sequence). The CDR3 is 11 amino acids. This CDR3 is CASSHRYEQYF. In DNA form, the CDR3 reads TGTGCCAGCAGCCACCGATACGAGCAGTACTTC.

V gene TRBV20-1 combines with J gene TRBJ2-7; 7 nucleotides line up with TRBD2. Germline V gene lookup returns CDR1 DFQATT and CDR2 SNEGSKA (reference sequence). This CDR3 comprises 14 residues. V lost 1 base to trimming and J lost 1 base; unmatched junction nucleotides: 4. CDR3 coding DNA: TGCAGTGCTAGAGGGGGGGGACCATCCTACGAGCAGTACTTC. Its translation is CSARGGGPSYEQYF.

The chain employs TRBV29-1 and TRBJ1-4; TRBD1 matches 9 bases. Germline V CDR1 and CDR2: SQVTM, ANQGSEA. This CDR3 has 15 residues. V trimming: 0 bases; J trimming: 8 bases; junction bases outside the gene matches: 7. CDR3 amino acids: CSVEDRDRAGEKLFF. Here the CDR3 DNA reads TGCAGCGTTGAAGATCGGGACAGGGCTGGGGAAAAACTGTTTTTT.